This T cell receptor beta chain was documented in a study of T-cell memory formation after mild COVID-19. Germline V lookup: CDR1 SQVTM, CDR2 ANQGSEA. V gave up 7 bases and J gave up 1 base; unmatched junction bases: 6. CDR3 length: 13 residues. MiXCR, applied by TCRdb to the 5' RACE reads, yields one record per CDR3 protein. Among under 300,000 distinct CDR3 sequences listed, over 9% were seen once. This clonotype was recorded a few times. The clonotype comes from a man younger than 30 who had mild COVID-19 (a few samples of this study predate the infection). Cell type and time point are not known. The sample comprised PBMCs or a T cell subset sorted from them (not recorded which). J is TRBJ1-2 and V is TRBV29-1, with 7 bases identical to TRBD1. CDR3 nucleotide sequence: TGCAGCGCTCAGGGGGGACTTAACTATGGCTACACCTTC. Its translation: CSAQGGLNYGYTF.